This T cell receptor (beta chain) was captured by sequencing in a study of Ad26.COV2.S vaccination and SARS-CoV-2 variants. About this clone: Its specificity is not known.

J lost 5 bases, V lost 2 bases, and 9 bases had no gene match. Germline V gives CDR1 SGHVS, CDR2 FQNEAQ. CDR3 length equals 17 residues. Whole-study results and caveats: Substantial breadth was reportedly displayed by spike-specific CD8+ and CD4+ T cell responses after vaccination.

The data were produced by immunoSEQ multiplex PCR, yet TCRdb's version contains in-frame clones alone and is incomplete. The sample carries about 350,000 clones, 86% recorded once. Treatment noted: about 20 received Ad26.COV2.S at low or high dose, single or two shots; 5 received placebo; per-sample allocation not given. Day 63 after the first vaccine or placebo injection was the time point for sampling. Specimen: peripheral blood, collected in a trial of Ad26.COV2.S vaccine versus placebo. The genes are TRBV7-8 and TRBJ1-1; 12 bases line up with TRBD1. This receptor was taken from a person aged 18 to 59 who received the Ad26.COV2.S COVID-19 vaccine or a placebo. For the CDR3, the DNA is TGTGCCAGCAGCTTAAGGGGACAGGGGGCTCGTTGGACTGAAGCTTTCTTT. Protein product: CASSLRGQGARWTEAFF.